The 18 T cell receptor beta chains below all came from one sample that was sequenced in a study of blood T cell repertoires in COVID-19. Generated by immunoSEQ multiplex PCR, the TCRdb table keeps only in-frame clones and is missing some. The table lists 90,000 to 150,000 clones, 70% to 80% of them singletons, with approximately 4% in the top ten. What was sequenced was peripheral blood. The receptors here all came from a woman of 80 years or more with acute or convalescent COVID-19.

This sequence joins TRBV5-4 and TRBJ2-5; 7 bases map to TRBD2. The germline V gene encodes CDR1 SGHNT and CDR2 YYREEE (reference sequence). The CDR3 is 14 residues long. V trimming: 4 bases; J trimming: 2 bases; junction bases outside the gene matches: 5. CDR3: CASSAQRGQETQYF. DNA for the CDR3: TGTGCCAGCAGCGCCCAGCGGGGTCAAGAGACCCAGTACTTC.

This clone occurred a few times. CDR3 in amino acids: CASTKDPGTEAFF. The CDR3 DNA is TGTGCCAGCACGAAGGATCCGGGCACTGAAGCTTTCTTT. The chain uses TRBV2 and TRBJ1-1; D is undetermined. Germline V gene sequence: CDR1 SNHLY, CDR2 FYNNEI. V dropped 7 bases and J dropped 4 bases, with 13 bases sitting between them. This CDR3 spans 13 amino acids.

The rearrangement uses TRBV19 and TRBJ2-3; D may be TRBD2 (6 bases). The CDR3 is made up of 17 amino acids. Germline CDR1 and CDR2: LNHDA and SQIVND (reference sequence). Trimming took 1 base from V and 4 from J, leaving 18 bases between them. The CDR3 loop is CASSIGNSPGGADTQYF. The CDR3 bases are TGTGCCAGTAGTATAGGTAATAGCCCCGGAGGGGCAGATACGCAGTATTTT.

The chain couples TRBV19 to TRBJ1-4, with TRBD1 matching 8 bases. V lost 7 bases, J lost 0 bases, and 7 bases stayed unmatched. The CDR3 totals 16 residues. From germline, CDR1 is LNHDA and CDR2 SQIVND (reference sequence). The CDR3 here is CASKGQAGATNEKLFF. The CDR3 coding sequence is TGTGCCAGTAAGGGACAGGCAGGTGCAACTAATGAAAAACTGTTTTTT.

The J gene is TRBJ1-5, the V gene TRBV6-2 or TRBV6-3; TRBD1 might be the D (5 bases). Trimming removed 2 bases at V and 4 bases at J, with 12 bases between. Germline V gives CDR1 MNHEY, CDR2 SVGEGT. The CDR3 sequence is 15 residues long. The CDR3 DNA reads as TGTGCCAGCAGTTACAGGGCAGGGCCAAATCAGCCCCAGCATTTT. Residues: CASSYRAGPNQPQHF.

V is TRBV7-2 and J is TRBJ2-1; D might be TRBD2 (5 bases). Germline-derived CDR1 and CDR2 are SGHTA and FQGNSA. V shed 5 bases and J shed 4 bases, with 15 bases lying between them. The CDR3 sequence is 15 residues long. In nucleotides, the CDR3 is TGTGCCAGCAGCCCGAACCGGGGAGAGTACAATGAGCAGTTCTTC. It encodes CASSPNRGEYNEQFF. Complete variable domain (other parts from reference TRBV7-2 and TRBJ2-1): GAGVSQSPSNKVTEKGKDVELRCDPISGHTALYWYRQSLGQGLEFLIYFQGNSAPDKSGLPSDRFSAERTGGSVSTLTIQRTQQEDSAVYLCASSPNRGEYNEQFFGPGTRLTVL.

The rearrangement links TRBV4-3 to TRBJ1-4, with D unclear. The germline V gene has CDR1 LGHNA and CDR2 YSLEER. The CDR3 covers 16 residues. V was cut by 0 bases and J by 7 bases, with 15 bases left in between. CDR3: CASSQDTGGEGEKLFF. The CDR3 DNA follows: TGCGCCAGCAGCCAAGATACGGGCGGGGAAGGTGAAAAACTGTTTTTT.

This clone was counted a few times. The CDR3 region has the DNA TGTGCCAGCAGCACGGTGGAGTATGGCTACACCTTC. Translation: CASSTVEYGYTF. The J gene is TRBJ1-2, the V gene TRBV5-6; D remains ambiguous. CDR3 length: 12 amino acids. V lost 4 bases to trimming and J lost 5 bases, with 9 bases between them. Germline assignment: CDR1 SGHDT and CDR2 YYEEEE.

The gene calls are TRBV10-3 and TRBJ2-1, with D possibly matching TRBD2 (7 bases). Trimming stripped 6 bases from V and 15 bases from J, with 21 bases between. Germline assignment: CDR1 ENHRY and CDR2 SYGVKD. The CDR3 has 13 residues. For the CDR3, the DNA is TGTGCCATCAGCCCCATAGGTGGGGGGGGCGCGTTCTTC. It yields the protein CAISPIGGGGAFF.

The chain combines TRBV7-9 with TRBJ1-2; 7 bases align to TRBD1. The CDR3 sequence is 15 residues long. CDR1 and CDR2 from the germline V gene are SEHNR and FQNEAQ (reference sequence). J gave up 6 bases and V 4 bases, and 11 bases lay outside the gene matches. The CDR3 DNA sequence: TGTGCCAGCAGCTCCTACCACACAGGGGCAGATGGCTACACCTTC. It specifies CASSSYHTGADGYTF.

The V and J genes are TRBV10-2 and TRBJ1-1; no definite D call. Germline V lookup: CDR1 WSHSY, CDR2 SAAADI. CDR3 length: 13 amino acids. V was cut by 6 bases and J by 3 bases, with 11 bases left in between. CDR3 sequence: CASRQDQYTEAFF. In DNA form, the CDR3 reads TGCGCCAGCAGGCAGGATCAGTACACTGAAGCTTTCTTT.

The V call is TRBV6-6, the J call TRBJ2-1, with D tentatively TRBD2 (5 bases). Trimming shortened V by 4 bases and J by 3 bases, and 16 bases separated the two germline ends. Germline CDR1 MNHNY, CDR2 SVGAGI (reference sequence). This CDR3 spans 16 amino acids. Here the CDR3 DNA reads TGTGCCAGCAGTTCTCTGTTGCTGGGAGTCTACAATGAGCAGTTCTTC. It specifies CASSSLLLGVYNEQFF.

This clone appeared a few times. The V call is TRBV6-5, the J call TRBJ1-6, with 9 bases fitting TRBD1. The CDR3 is 16 amino acids. The germline V gene has CDR1 MNHEY and CDR2 SVGAGI. J was trimmed by 5 bases and V by 1 base; bases with no gene match: 3. Here the CDR3 DNA reads TGTGCCAGCAGTTACTTGGGGACAGGGAATAATTCACCCCTCCACTTT. The encoded protein is CASSYLGTGNNSPLHF.

This chain connects TRBV6-5 to TRBJ2-6, with no clear D. Germline V gene data show CDR1 as MNHEY and CDR2 as SVGAGI. The CDR3 contains 13 residues. V lost 5 bases to trimming and J lost 0 bases, with 2 bases between them. The CDR3 sequence: CASSLSGANVLTF. The CDR3 DNA sequence: TGTGCCAGCAGTCTCTCTGGGGCCAACGTCCTGACTTTC.

This CDR3 is CASSAGLSQETQYF. The DNA of the CDR3 is TGCGCCAGCAGCGCTGGACTGTCCCAAGAGACCCAGTACTTC. The chain combines TRBV5-1 with TRBJ2-5, with D possibly TRBD2 on 5 matching bases. This CDR3 contains 14 residues. Germline V gene lookup returns CDR1 SGHRS and CDR2 YFSETQ. Between the trimmed V and J ends, which lost 4 bases and 1 base, there was a span of 11 bases.

The V and J genes are TRBV11-2 and TRBJ2-7, with D unresolved. Germline CDR1 SGHAT, CDR2 FQNNGV. CDR3 length equals 13 residues. V was pared by 0 bases and J by 6 bases, with 9 bases between. The CDR3 sequence is CASSLDVSREQYF. For the CDR3, the DNA is TGTGCCAGCAGCTTAGATGTATCCCGCGAGCAGTACTTC. The entire variable domain, with the rest obtained from reference TRBV11-2 and TRBJ2-7, is as follows: EAGVAQSPRYKIIEKRQSVAFWCNPISGHATLYWYQQILGQGPKLLIQFQNNGVVDDSQLPKDRFSAERLKGVDSTLKIQPAKLEDSAVYLCASSLDVSREQYFGPGTRLTVT.

This chain uses TRBV7-8 with TRBJ1-2; D uncertain. Germline CDR1 is SGHVS and CDR2 is FQNEAQ. This CDR3 spans 14 amino acids. The V and J ends lost 4 bases and 1 base respectively, with 10 bases between them. The CDR3 DNA reads as TGTGCCAGCAGCTCGAGGGCCGATAACTATGGCTACACCTTC. Translating gives CASSSRADNYGYTF.

This chain connects TRBV7-9 to TRBJ1-2; 7 positions match TRBD1. The germline V gene has CDR1 SEHNR and CDR2 FQNEAQ (reference sequence). CDR3 size: 15 residues. Germline trimming cut 4 bases from V and 7 bases from J; bases unmatched to any gene: 12. The DNA for the CDR3 is TGTGCCAGCAGCTCCTCGCAGACAGGGCGAGGTGGCTACACCTTC. Protein product: CASSSSQTGRGGYTF.